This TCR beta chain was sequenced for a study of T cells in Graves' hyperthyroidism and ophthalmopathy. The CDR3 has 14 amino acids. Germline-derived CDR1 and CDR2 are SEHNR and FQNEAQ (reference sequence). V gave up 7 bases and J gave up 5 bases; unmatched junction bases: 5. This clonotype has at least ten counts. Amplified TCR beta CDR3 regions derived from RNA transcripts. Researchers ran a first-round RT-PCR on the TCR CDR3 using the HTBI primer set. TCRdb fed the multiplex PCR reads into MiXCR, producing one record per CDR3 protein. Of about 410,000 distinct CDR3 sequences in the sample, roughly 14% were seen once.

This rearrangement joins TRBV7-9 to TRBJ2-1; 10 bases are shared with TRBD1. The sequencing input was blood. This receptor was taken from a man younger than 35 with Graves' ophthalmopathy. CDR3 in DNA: TGTGCCAGCATATGGACAGGGGGAAACAATGAGCAGTTCTTC. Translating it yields CASIWTGGNNEQFF.